This T cell receptor (beta chain) appears in the sequencing data of a study of T cells in tuberculosis. Sorting used thawed, overnight-rested PBMC stained with anti-CD3, a viability dye and GMM-loaded CD1B tetramer. C32 glucose monomycolate from Rhodococcus equi was loaded onto the CD1B tetramers. Before cryopreservation, the sorted PBMC lost their CD14-expressing monocytes. From each donor, some 100,000 tetramer-negative cells were sorted. Chain pairing is unknown; alpha and beta were sequenced separately. TCRdb keeps only in-frame clones here, not all; method: immunoSEQ multiplex PCR. The repertoire holds about 58,000 clones, with 88% as singletons. The CDR3 is 13 amino acids. Germline V CDR1 and CDR2: SGDLS, YYNGEE. Losses at the gene ends were 6 bases for V and 5 bases for J; bases not matched to a gene: 6. Whole-study findings and limits: Low-affinity CD1B-GMM tetramer-binding T cells may have been missed.

The genes are TRBV9 and TRBJ2-5, with 8 bases fitting TRBD2. Sequenced input: CD1b-GMM tetramer-negative cells sorted from PBMCs. This receptor was obtained from an adult woman with latent tuberculosis. The chain's CDR3 is CASTRGGEETQYF. The CDR3 DNA sequence: TGTGCCAGCACACGGGGGGGCGAGGAGACCCAGTACTTC.